This TCR beta chain appears in the sequencing data of a study of blood T cell repertoires in COVID-19. With respect to this clone: Different DNA sequences within this sample yield the same CDR3.

Trimming cost V 2 bases and J 2 bases; bases outside gene matches: 2. This CDR3 comprises 16 residues. Germline V gene sequence: CDR1 SGHVS, CDR2 FQNEAQ. Some clones are missing from TCRdb's copy, which holds only in-frame ones; the method was immunoSEQ multiplex PCR. The table has roughly 520,000 clones, 70% to 90% seen once; the top ten hold over 1.5%. The rearrangement links TRBV7-8 to TRBJ2-3; 12 bases align to TRBD2. This clonotype was obtained from a woman in her forties who had recovered from COVID-19. The source material was PBMCs or T cells enriched from blood (not recorded which). The CDR3 loop reads CASSLRLAGVTDTQYF. For the CDR3, the DNA is TGTGCCAGCAGCTTACGACTAGCGGGAGTCACAGATACGCAGTATTTT.